This T cell receptor (beta chain) comes out of a study of T-cell reconstitution after alpha-beta-depleted transplantation in children. Study-wide results and limits: A year post-transplant, T-cell counts and diversity derived mostly from newly produced T cells. After transplant, at about two months, alpha-beta T cells were reportedly derived from several hundred expanded graft clones. Surviving recipient T cells and thymic progenitors produced the high day-60 TCRbeta diversity seen in some patients.

A word on this clonotype: Its antigen is unidentified.

V lost 5 bases, J lost 6 bases, and 10 bases lay in between. The CDR3 loop spans 12 amino acids. For TCRbeta, the library was prepared with unique molecular identifiers. TCRdb recomputed calls from the PCR reads with MiXCR, one row per CDR3 protein. This sample has 250,000 to 400,000 distinct CDR3 sequences; roughly 25% occur once, and the top ten carry approximately 11%. This TCR was recovered from a male patient under 18 who had a stem cell transplant for acute lymphoblastic leukemia, so the T cells may come from the graft donor. The material was PBMCs, mostly from graft donor cells, obtained 180 days after TCRalphabeta/CD19-depleted stem cell transplant. The V gene is TRBV12-3 or TRBV12-4, the J gene TRBJ1-2, with D perhaps matching TRBD1 (6 bases). The DNA of the CDR3 is TGTGCCAGCAGTAAACAGGGAGATGGCTACACCTTC. It specifies CASSKQGDGYTF.